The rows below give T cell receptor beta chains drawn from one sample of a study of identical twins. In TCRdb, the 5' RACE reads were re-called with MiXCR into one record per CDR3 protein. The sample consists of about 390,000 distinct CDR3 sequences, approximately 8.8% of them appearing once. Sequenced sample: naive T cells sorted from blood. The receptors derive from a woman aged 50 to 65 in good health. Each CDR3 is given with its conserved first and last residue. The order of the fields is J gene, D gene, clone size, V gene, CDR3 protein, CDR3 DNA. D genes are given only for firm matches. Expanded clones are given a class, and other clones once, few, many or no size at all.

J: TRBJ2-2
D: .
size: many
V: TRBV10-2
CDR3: CASSDGPGELFF
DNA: TGCGCCAGCAGCGACGGGCCCGGGGAGCTGTTTTTT

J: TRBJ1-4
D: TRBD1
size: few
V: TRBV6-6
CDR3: CASSRQGGKSTNEKLFF
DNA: TGTGCCAGCAGTCGACAGGGCGGAAAATCAACTAATGAAAAACTGTTTTTT

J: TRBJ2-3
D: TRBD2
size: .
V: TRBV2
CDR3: CASSERGAGRRFDTDTQYF
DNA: TGTGCCAGCAGTGAGCGGGGGGCCGGCAGGCGATTTGACACAGATACGCAGTATTTT

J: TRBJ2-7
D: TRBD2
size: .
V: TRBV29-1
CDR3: CSSMGGRDEQYF
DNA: TGCAGCTCGATGGGGGGGAGGGACGAGCAGTACTTC

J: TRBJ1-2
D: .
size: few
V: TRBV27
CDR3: CASTRGSAYGYTF
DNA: TGTGCCAGCACCCGGGGTTCAGCTTATGGCTACACCTTC

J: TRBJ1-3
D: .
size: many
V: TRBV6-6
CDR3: CASSPTGHSGNTIYF
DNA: TGTGCCAGCAGTCCTACAGGGCACTCTGGAAACACCATATATTTT

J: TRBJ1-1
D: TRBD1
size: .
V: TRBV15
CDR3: CATSGGHRGSGPEAFF
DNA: TGTGCCACCAGCGGGGGTCACAGGGGGTCTGGCCCTGAAGCTTTCTTT

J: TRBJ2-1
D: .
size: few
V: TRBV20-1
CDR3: CSAPGQGLKHNEQFF
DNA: TGCAGTGCCCCAGGACAGGGACTAAAACACAATGAGCAGTTCTTC

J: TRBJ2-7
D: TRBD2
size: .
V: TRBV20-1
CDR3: CSASPTSGVTYEQYF
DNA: TGCAGTGCTTCCCCCACTAGCGGGGTTACCTACGAGCAGTACTTC

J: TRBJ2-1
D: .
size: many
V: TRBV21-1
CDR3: CASSKGSGRSYNEQFF
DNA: TGTGCCAGCAGCAAAGGAAGCGGGAGGTCCTACAATGAGCAGTTCTTC

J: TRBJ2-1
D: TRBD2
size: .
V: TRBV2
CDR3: CASRGGLATYNEQFF
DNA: TGTGCCAGCAGGGGGGGACTAGCGACCTACAATGAGCAGTTCTTC

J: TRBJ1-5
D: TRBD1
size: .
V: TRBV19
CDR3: CASQGQRNQPQHF
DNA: TGTGCCAGTCAGGGACAGCGGAATCAGCCCCAGCATTTT

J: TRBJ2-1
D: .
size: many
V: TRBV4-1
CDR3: CASSQDLQRQFF
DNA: TGCGCCAGCAGCCAAGACTTACAACGCCAGTTCTTC

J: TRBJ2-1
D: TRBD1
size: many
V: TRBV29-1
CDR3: CSAAGGASNEQFF
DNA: TGCAGCGCAGCAGGGGGTGCTTCCAATGAGCAGTTCTTC

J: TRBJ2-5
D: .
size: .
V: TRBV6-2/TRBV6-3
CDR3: CASSSSVETQYF
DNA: TGTGCCAGCAGTTCTAGCGTAGAGACCCAGTACTTC

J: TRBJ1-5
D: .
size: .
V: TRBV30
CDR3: CAWSRDSNQPQHF
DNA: TGTGCCTGGAGTCGGGACAGCAATCAGCCCCAGCATTTT

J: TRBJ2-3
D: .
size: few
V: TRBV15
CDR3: CATSSGVPDTQYF
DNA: TGTGCCACCAGCAGCGGAGTGCCAGATACGCAGTATTTT

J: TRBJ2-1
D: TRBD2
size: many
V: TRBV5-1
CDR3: CASSLPSGRDEQFF
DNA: TGCGCCAGCAGCTTGCCTAGCGGAAGGGATGAGCAGTTCTTC

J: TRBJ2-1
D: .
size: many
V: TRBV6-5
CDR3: CASSYEGSYNEQFF
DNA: TGTGCCAGCAGTTACGAGGGTTCCTACAATGAGCAGTTCTTC

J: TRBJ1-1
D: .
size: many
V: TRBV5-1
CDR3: CASSYWTDLNTEAFF
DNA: TGCGCCAGCAGCTACTGGACAGACCTGAACACTGAAGCTTTCTTT

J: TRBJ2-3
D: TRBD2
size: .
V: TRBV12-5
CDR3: CASAAGTRGGDTQYF
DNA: TGTGCTAGTGCCGCCGGGACTAGAGGGGGTGATACGCAGTATTTT

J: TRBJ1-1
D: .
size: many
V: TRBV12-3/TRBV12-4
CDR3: CASSFVGRDTEAFF
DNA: TGTGCCAGCAGTTTTGTTGGACGGGACACTGAAGCTTTCTTT

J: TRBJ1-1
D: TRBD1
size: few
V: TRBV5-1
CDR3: CASSSRQGPEAFF
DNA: TGCGCCAGCAGCTCGAGACAGGGCCCTGAAGCTTTCTTT

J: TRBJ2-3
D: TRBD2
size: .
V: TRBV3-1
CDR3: CASSQGTSGIGASTDTQYF
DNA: TGTGCCAGCAGCCAAGGGACTAGCGGGATTGGGGCTAGCACAGATACGCAGTATTTT

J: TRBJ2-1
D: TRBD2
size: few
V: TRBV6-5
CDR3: CASRIAGVGHNEQFF
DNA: TGTGCCAGCAGGATAGCGGGAGTGGGCCACAATGAGCAGTTCTTC

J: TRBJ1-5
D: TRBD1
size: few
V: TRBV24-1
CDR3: CATSDRGQGGQPQHF
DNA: TGTGCCACCAGTGACCGGGGACAGGGAGGTCAGCCCCAGCATTTT

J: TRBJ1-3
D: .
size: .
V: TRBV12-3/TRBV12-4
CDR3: CASRPGTTSGNTIYF
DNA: TGTGCCAGCAGGCCCGGGACAACTTCTGGAAACACCATATATTTT

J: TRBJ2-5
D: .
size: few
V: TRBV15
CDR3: CATSGPLVTETQYF
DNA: TGTGCCACCAGCGGACCACTAGTTACCGAGACCCAGTACTTC

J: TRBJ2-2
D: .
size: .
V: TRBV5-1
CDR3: CASSSPSGELFF
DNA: TGCGCCAGCAGCAGCCCGTCCGGGGAGCTGTTTTTT

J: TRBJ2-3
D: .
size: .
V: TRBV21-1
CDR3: CASQAGKYF
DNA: TGTGCCAGCCAAGCGGGAAAGTATTTT

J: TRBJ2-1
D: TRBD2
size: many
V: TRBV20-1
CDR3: CSARDRVAGGLNEQFF
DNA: TGCAGTGCTAGAGATCGCGTAGCGGGAGGGCTGAATGAGCAGTTCTTC

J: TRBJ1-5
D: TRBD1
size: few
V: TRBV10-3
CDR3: CAISESAGQVNSNQPQHF
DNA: TGTGCCATCAGTGAGTCCGCTGGACAGGTCAATAGCAATCAGCCCCAGCATTTT

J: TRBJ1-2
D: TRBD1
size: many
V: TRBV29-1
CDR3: CSGAGTDVPGGYTF
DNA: TGCAGCGGCGCCGGGACAGATGTTCCGGGGGGCTACACCTTC

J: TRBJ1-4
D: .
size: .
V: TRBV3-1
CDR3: CASSFRGGDEKLFF
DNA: TGTGCCAGCAGCTTTAGGGGGGGCGATGAAAAACTGTTTTTT

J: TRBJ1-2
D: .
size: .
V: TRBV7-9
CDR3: CASSLTGAYTF
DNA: TGTGCCAGCAGCTTGACAGGTGCCTACACCTTC

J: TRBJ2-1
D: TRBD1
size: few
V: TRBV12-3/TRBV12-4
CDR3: CASSRGATQGGQFF
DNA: TGTGCCAGCAGTAGAGGGGCTACACAGGGGGGGCAGTTCTTC

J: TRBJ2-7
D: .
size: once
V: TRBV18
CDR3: CASSPTQQYEQYF
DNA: TGTGCCAGCTCACCAACACAGCAGTACGAGCAGTACTTC

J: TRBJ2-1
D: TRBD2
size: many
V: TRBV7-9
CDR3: CASSLTSGEYNEQFF
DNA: TGTGCCAGCAGTCTTACTAGCGGGGAATACAATGAGCAGTTCTTC

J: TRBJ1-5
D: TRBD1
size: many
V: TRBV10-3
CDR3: CAGTGGINQPQHF
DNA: TGTGCCGGTACAGGGGGGATCAATCAGCCCCAGCATTTT

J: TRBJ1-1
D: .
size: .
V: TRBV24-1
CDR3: CATSEPMSAEAFF
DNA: TGTGCCACCAGTGAACCCATGTCGGCTGAAGCTTTCTTT

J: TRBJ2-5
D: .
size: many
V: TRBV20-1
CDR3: CSARHELGTETQYF
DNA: TGCAGTGCTAGACATGAGCTCGGTACAGAGACCCAGTACTTC

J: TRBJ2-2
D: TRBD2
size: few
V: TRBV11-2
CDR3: CASSSIPGLAGAKGELFF
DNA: TGTGCCAGCAGCTCGATTCCTGGACTAGCGGGAGCGAAAGGGGAGCTGTTTTTT

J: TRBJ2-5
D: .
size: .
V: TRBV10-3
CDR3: CAISGTSEETQYF
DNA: TGTGCCATCAGTGGGACATCCGAGGAGACCCAGTACTTC

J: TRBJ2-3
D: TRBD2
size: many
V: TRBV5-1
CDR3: CASSYGTSGSVTDTQYF
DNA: TGCGCCAGCAGCTACGGGACTAGCGGGAGTGTGACAGATACGCAGTATTTT

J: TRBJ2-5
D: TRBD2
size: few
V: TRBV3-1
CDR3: CASSQGLAGAGTQYF
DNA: TGTGCCAGCAGTCAGGGACTAGCGGGAGCCGGGACCCAGTACTTC

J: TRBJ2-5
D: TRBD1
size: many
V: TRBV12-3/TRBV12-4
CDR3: CASSPGQGAETQYF
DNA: TGTGCCAGCAGTCCTGGACAGGGTGCAGAGACCCAGTACTTC

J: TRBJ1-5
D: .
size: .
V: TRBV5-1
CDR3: CASSFGALSQPQHF
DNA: TGCGCCAGCAGCTTCGGCGCCCTGAGCCAGCCCCAGCATTTT